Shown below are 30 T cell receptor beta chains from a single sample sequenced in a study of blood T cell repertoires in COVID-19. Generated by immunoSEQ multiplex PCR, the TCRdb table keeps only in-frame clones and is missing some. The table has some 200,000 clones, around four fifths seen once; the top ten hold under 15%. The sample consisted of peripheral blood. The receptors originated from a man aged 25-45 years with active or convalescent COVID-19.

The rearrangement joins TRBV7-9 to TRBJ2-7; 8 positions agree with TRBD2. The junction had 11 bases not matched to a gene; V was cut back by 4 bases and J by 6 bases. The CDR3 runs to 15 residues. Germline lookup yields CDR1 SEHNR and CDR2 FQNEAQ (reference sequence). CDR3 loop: CASSSERERQGEQYF. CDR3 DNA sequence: TGTGCCAGCAGCTCCGAGCGGGAGCGGCAAGGCGAGCAGTACTTC.

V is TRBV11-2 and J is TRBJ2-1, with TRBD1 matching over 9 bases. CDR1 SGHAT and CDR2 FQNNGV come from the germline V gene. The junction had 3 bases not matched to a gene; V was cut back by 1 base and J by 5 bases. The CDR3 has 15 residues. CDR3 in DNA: TGTGCCAGCAGCTTAGCGGGACAGGGCCACAATGAGCAGTTCTTC. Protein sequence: CASSLAGQGHNEQFF. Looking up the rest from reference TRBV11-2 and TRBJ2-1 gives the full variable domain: EAGVAQSPRYKIIEKRQSVAFWCNPISGHATLYWYQQILGQGPKLLIQFQNNGVVDDSQLPKDRFSAERLKGVDSTLKIQPAKLEDSAVYLCASSLAGQGHNEQFFGPGTRLTVL.

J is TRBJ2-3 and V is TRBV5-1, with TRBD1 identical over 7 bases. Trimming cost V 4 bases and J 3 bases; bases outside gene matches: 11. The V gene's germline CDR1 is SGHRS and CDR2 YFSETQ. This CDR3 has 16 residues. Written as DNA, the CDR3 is TGCGCCAGCAGCCCGACGACAGGGATAATGACAGATACGCAGTATTTT. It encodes CASSPTTGIMTDTQYF.

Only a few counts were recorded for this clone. The chain's CDR3 is CASSQDWQGATEAFF. The CDR3 nucleotides read TGTGCCAGCAGCCAAGATTGGCAGGGGGCCACTGAAGCTTTCTTT. The chain uses TRBV3-1 (or the pseudogene TRBV3-2) and TRBJ1-1; 8 nucleotides match TRBD1. The V segment lost 0 bases and the J segment 4 bases; nucleotides outside the gene matches: 4. Germline CDR1 LGHDT, CDR2 YNNKEL (reference sequence). CDR3 length equals 15 residues.

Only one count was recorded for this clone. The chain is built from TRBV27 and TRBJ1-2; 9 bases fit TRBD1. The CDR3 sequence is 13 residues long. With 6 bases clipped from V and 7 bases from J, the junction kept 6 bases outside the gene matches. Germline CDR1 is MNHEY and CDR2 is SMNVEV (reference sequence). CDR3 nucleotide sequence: TGTGCCAGCAGCCTCAGACAGGGGGGTGGCTACACCTTC. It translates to CASSLRQGGGYTF.

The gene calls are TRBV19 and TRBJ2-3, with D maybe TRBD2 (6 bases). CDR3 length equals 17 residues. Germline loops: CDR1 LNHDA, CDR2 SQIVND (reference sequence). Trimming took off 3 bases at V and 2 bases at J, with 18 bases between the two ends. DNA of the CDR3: TGTGCCAGTAGTATCCTTGTCCGGGGGAGGTCCACAGATACGCAGTATTTT. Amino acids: CASSILVRGRSTDTQYF. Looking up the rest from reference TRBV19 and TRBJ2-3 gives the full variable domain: DGGITQSPKYLFRKEGQNVTLSCEQNLNHDAMYWYRQDPGQGLRLIYYSQIVNDFQKGDIAEGYSVSREKKESFPLTVTSAQKNPTAFYLCASSILVRGRSTDTQYFGPGTRLTVL.

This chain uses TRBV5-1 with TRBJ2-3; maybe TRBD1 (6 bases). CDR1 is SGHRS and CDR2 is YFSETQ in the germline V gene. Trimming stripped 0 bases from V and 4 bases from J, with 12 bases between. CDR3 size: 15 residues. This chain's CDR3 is CASSLEGVRADTQYF. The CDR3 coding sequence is TGCGCCAGCAGCTTGGAGGGGGTGAGAGCAGATACGCAGTATTTT. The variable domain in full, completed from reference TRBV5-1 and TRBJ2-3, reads KAGVTQTPRYLIKTRGQQVTLSCSPISGHRSVSWYQQTPGQGLQFLFEYFSETQRNKGNFPGRFSGRQFSNSRSEMNVSTLELGDSALYLCASSLEGVRADTQYFGPGTRLTVL.

CDR3 bases: TGTGCCAGCAGCTTGGGTGAGGGTGGACAGCCCCAGCATTTT. It specifies CASSLGEGGQPQHF. The chain carries TRBV7-9 and TRBJ1-5; D unclear. Per the germline V gene, CDR1 is SEHNR and CDR2 is FQNEAQ (reference sequence). V was shortened by 3 bases and J by 7 bases, with 13 bases between the two germline ends. The CDR3 length is 14 residues.

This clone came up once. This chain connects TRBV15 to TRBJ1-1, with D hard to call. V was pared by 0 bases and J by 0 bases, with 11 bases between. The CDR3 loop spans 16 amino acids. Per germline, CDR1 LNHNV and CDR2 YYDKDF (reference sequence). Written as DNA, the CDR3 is TGTGCCACCAGCAGAGATCCTCAGGCGATGAACACTGAAGCTTTCTTT. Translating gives CATSRDPQAMNTEAFF.

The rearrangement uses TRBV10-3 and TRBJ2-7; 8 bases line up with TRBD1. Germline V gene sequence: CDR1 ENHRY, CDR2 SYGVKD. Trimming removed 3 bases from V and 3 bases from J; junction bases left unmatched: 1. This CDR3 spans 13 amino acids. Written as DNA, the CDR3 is TGTGCCATCAGTGAAACAGGGGGCTACGAGCAGTACTTC. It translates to CAISETGGYEQYF.

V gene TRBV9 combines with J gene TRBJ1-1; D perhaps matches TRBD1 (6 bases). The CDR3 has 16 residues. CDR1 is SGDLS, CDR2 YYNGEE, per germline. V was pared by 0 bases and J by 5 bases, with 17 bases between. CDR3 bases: TGTGCCAGCAGCGTAGGCAGGGACAACGGGGAGACTGAAGCTTTCTTT. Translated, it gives CASSVGRDNGETEAFF. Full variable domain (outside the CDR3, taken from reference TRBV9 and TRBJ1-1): DSGVTQTPKHLITATGQRVTLRCSPRSGDLSVYWYQQSLDQGLQFLIQYYNGEERAKGNILERFSAQQFPDLHSELNLSSLELGDSALYFCASSVGRDNGETEAFFGQGTRLTVV.

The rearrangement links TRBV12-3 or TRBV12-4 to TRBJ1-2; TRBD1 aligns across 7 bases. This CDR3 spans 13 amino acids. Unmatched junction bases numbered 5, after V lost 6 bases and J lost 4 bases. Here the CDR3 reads CASRVDRSYGYTF. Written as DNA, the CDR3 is TGTGCCAGCAGAGTGGACAGGAGCTATGGCTACACCTTC.

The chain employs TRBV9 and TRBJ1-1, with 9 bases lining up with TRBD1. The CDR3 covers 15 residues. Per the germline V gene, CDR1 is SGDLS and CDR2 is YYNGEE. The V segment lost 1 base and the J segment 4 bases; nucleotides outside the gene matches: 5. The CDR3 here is CASSVKGQGPTEAFF. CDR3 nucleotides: TGTGCCAGCAGCGTAAAGGGACAGGGTCCCACTGAAGCTTTCTTT. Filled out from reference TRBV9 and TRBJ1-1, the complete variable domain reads DSGVTQTPKHLITATGQRVTLRCSPRSGDLSVYWYQQSLDQGLQFLIQYYNGEERAKGNILERFSAQQFPDLHSELNLSSLELGDSALYFCASSVKGQGPTEAFFGQGTRLTVV.

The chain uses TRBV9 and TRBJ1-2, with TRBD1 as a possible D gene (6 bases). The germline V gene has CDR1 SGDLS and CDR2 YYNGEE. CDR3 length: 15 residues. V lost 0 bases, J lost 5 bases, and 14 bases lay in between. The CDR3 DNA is TGTGCCAGCAGCGTAGGAGGGGGGGCGCAGTATGGCTACACCTTC. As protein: CASSVGGGAQYGYTF.

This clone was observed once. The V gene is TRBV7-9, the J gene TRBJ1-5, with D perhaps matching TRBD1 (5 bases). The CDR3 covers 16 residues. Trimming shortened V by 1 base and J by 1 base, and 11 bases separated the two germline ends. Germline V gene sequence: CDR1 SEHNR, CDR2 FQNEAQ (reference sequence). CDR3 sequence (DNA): TGTGCCAGCAGCTTAGTCGGGGGATTGAGCAATCAGCCCCAGCATTTT. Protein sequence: CASSLVGGLSNQPQHF.

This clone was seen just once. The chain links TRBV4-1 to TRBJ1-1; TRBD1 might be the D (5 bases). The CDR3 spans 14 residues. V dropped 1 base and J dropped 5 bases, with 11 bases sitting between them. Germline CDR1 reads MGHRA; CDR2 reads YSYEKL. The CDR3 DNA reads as TGCGCCAGCAGCCAAGGACGGCGGGGGACTGAAGCTTTCTTT. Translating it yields CASSQGRRGTEAFF.

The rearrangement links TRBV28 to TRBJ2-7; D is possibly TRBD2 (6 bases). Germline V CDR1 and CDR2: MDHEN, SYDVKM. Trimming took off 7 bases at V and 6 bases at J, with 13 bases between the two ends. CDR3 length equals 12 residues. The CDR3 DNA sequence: TGTGCCAGCACTAACGGGGGAACCGAGCAGTACGTC. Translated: CASTNGGTEQYV.

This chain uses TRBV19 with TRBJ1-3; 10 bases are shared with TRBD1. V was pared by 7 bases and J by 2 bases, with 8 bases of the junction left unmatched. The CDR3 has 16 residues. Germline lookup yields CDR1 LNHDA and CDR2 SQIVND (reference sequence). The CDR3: CASTDPGTGAGNTIYF. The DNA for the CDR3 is TGTGCCAGTACGGACCCCGGGACAGGGGCTGGAAACACCATATATTTT.

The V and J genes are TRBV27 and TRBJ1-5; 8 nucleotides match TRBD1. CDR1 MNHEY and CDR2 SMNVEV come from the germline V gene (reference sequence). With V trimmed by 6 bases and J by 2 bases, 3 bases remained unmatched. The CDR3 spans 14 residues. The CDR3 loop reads CASRQQGGNQPQHF. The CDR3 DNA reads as TGTGCCAGCAGACAACAGGGGGGCAATCAGCCCCAGCATTTT.

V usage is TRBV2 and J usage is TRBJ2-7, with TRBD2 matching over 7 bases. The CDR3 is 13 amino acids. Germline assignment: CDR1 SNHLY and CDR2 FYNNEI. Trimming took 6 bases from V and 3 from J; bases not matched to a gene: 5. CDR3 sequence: CASRGRDYYEQYV. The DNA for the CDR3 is TGTGCCAGCAGAGGAAGGGACTACTACGAGCAGTACGTC.

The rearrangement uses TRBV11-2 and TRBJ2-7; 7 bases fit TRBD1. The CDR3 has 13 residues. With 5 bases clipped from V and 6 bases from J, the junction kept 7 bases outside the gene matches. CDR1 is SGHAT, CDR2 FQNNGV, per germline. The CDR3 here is CASSGSTGTEQYV. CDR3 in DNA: TGTGCCAGCAGCGGATCGACAGGGACCGAGCAGTACGTC.

In nucleotides, the CDR3 is TGTGCCAGCCGCGTCCTGACAGGGGGCACTGAAGCTTTCTTT. Translation gives CASRVLTGGTEAFF. The rearrangement links TRBV6-5 to TRBJ1-1; 9 nucleotides align to TRBD1. This CDR3 contains 14 residues. Germline CDR1 is MNHEY and CDR2 is SVGAGI. The junction had 8 bases not matched to a gene; V was cut back by 8 bases and J by 4 bases.

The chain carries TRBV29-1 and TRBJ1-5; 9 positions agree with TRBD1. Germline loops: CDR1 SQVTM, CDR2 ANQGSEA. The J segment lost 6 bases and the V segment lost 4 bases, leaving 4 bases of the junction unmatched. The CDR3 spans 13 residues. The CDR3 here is CSVGDRESQPQHF. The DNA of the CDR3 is TGCAGCGTTGGGGACAGGGAAAGTCAGCCCCAGCATTTT. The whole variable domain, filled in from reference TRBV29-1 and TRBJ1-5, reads SAVISQKPSRDICQRGTSLTIQCQVDSQVTMMFWYRQQPGQSLTLIATANQGSEATYESGFVIDKFPISRPNLTFSTLTVSNMSPEDSSIYLCSVGDRESQPQHFGDGTRLSIL.

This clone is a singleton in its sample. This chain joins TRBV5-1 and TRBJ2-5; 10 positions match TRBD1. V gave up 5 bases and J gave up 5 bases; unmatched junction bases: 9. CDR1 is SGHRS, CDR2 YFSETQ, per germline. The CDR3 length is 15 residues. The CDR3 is CASSSAGTGEETQYF. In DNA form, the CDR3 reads TGCGCCAGCAGTAGCGCCGGGACAGGGGAGGAGACCCAGTACTTC.

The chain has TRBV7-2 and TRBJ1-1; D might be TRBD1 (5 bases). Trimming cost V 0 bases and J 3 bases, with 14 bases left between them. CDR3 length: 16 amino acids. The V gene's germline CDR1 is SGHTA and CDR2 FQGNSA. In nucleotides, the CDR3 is TGTGCCAGCAGCTTAGCCCCCGTTGGGGCCTACACTGAAGCTTTCTTT. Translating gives CASSLAPVGAYTEAFF. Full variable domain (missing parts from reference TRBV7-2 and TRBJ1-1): GAGVSQSPSNKVTEKGKDVELRCDPISGHTALYWYRQSLGQGLEFLIYFQGNSAPDKSGLPSDRFSAERTGGSVSTLTIQRTQQEDSAVYLCASSLAPVGAYTEAFFGQGTRLTVV.

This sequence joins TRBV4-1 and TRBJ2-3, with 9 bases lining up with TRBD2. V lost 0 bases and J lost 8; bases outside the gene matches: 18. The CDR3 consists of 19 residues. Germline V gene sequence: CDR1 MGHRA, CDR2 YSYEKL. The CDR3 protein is CASSQDNPTGTSLGGTQYF. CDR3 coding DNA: TGCGCCAGCAGCCAAGATAACCCCACCGGGACTAGCCTTGGAGGTACGCAGTATTTT.

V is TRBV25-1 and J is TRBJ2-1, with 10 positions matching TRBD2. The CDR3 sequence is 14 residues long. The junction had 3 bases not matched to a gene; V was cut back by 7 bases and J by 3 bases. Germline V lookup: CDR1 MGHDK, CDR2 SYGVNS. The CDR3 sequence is CASKLAGNYNEQFF. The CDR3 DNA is TGTGCCAGCAAACTAGCGGGGAACTACAATGAGCAGTTCTTC.

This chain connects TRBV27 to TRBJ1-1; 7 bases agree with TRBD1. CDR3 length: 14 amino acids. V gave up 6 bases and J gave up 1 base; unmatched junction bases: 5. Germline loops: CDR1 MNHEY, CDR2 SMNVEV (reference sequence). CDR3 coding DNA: TGTGCCAGCAGCCAGGGACAGCGGAACACTGAAGCTTTCTTT. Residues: CASSQGQRNTEAFF.

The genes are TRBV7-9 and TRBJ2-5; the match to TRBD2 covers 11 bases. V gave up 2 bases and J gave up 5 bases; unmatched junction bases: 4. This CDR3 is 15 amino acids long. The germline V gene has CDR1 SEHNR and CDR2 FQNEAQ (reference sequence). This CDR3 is CASSLPGLAVETQYF. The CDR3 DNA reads TGTGCCAGCAGCTTACCGGGACTAGCGGTGGAGACCCAGTACTTC.

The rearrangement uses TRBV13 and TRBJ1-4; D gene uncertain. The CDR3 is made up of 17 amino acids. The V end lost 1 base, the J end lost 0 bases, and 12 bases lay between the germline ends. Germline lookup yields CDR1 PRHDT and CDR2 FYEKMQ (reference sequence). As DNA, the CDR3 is TGTGCCAGCAGCTTAGTAGCTACTCCGGCAACTAATGAAAAACTGTTTTTT. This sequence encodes CASSLVATPATNEKLFF.